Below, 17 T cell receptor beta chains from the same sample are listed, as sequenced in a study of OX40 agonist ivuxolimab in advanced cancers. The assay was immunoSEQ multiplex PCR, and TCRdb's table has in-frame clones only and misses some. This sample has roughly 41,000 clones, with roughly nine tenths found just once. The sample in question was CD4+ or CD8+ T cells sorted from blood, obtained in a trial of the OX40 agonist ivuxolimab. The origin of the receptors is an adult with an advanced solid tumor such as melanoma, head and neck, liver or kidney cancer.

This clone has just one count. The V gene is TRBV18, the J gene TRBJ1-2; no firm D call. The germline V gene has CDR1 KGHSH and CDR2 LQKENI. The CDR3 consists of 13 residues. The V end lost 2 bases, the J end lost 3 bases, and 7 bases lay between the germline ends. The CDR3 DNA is TGTGCCAGCTCACCAGGTTCGGACTATGGCTACACCTTC. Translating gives CASSPGSDYGYTF.

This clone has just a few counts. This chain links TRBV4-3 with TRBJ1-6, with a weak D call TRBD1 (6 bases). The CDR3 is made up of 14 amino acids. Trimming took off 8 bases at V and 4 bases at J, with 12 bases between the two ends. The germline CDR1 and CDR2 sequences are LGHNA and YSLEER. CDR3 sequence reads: CASSPGAYNSPLHF. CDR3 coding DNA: TGCGCCAGCTCCCCGGGGGCTTATAATTCACCCCTCCACTTT.

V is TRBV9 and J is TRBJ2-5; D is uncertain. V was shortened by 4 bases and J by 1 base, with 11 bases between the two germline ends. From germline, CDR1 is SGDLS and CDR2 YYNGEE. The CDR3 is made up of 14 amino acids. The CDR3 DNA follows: TGTGCCAGCAGCCCGTACGCCTCCCAAGAGACCCAGTACTTC. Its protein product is CASSPYASQETQYF.

CDR3 DNA sequence: TGCGCCAGCAGCCAACCGGGACTAGCGGGCGACGAGCAGTACTTC. Protein sequence: CASSQPGLAGDEQYF. The chain joins TRBV4-3 to TRBJ2-7, with 12 bases identical to TRBD2. This CDR3 is built from 15 residues. Losses at the gene ends were 2 bases for V and 5 bases for J; bases not matched to a gene: 4. The V gene's germline CDR1 is LGHNA and CDR2 YSLEER.

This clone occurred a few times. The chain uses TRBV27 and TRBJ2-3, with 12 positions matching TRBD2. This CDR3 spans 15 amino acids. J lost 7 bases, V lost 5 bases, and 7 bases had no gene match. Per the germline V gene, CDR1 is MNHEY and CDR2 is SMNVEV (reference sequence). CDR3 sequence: CASSPLAGGVNTQYF. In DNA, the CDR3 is TGTGCCAGCAGTCCACTAGCGGGGGGTGTAAATACGCAGTATTTT.

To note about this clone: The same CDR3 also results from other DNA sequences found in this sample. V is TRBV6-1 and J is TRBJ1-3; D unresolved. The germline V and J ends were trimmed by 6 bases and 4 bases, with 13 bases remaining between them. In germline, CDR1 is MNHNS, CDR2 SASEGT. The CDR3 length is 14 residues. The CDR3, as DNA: TGTGCCAGCAGCTTCCGGGGAAGAGGAAACACCATATATTTT. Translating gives CASSFRGRGNTIYF.

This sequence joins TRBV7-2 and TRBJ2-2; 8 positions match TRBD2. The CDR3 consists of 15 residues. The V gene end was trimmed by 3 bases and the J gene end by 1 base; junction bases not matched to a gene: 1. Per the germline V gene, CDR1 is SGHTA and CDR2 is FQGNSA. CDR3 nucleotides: TGTGCCAGCAGCTTGGGACTAGTGAACACCGGGGAGCTGTTTTTT. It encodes CASSLGLVNTGELFF.

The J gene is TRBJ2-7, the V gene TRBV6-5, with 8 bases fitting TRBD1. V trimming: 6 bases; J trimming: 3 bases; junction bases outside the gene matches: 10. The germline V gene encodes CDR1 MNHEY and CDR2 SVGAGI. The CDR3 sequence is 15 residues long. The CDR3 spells CASSPGTGEHYEQYF. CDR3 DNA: TGTGCCAGCAGCCCGGGGACAGGCGAACACTACGAGCAGTACTTC.

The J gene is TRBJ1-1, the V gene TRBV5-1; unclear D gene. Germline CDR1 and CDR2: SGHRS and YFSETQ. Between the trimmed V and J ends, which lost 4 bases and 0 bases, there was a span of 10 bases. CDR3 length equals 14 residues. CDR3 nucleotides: TGCGCCAGCAGCAGGACCCTCCTGAACACTGAAGCTTTCTTT. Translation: CASSRTLLNTEAFF.

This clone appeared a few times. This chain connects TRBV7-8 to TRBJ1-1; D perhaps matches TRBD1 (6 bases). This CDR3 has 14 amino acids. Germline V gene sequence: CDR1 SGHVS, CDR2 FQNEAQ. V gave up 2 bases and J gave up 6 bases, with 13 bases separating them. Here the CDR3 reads CASSLLGHTPEAFF. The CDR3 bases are TGTGCCAGCAGCTTATTGGGACATACCCCTGAAGCTTTCTTT.

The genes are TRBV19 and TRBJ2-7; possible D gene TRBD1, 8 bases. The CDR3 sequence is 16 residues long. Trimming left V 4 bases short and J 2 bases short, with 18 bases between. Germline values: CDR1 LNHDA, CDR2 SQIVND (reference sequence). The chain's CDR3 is CASSTRTGREAYEQYF. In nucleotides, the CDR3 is TGTGCCAGTAGTACCCGGACAGGGAGGGAAGCCTACGAGCAGTACTTC.

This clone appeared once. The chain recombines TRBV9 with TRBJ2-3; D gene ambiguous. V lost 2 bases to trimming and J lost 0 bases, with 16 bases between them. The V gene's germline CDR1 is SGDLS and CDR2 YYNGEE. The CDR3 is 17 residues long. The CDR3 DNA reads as TGTGCCAGCAGCGTCCGACCGACTGGGCCTAGCACAGATACGCAGTATTTT. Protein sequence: CASSVRPTGPSTDTQYF.

The chain's CDR3 is CASSQAGTSDYNEQFF. DNA for the CDR3: TGCGCCAGCAGCCAAGCCGGGACTAGCGACTACAATGAGCAGTTCTTC. The gene calls are TRBV4-1 and TRBJ2-1; 10 bases fit TRBD2. CDR1 and CDR2 (germline): MGHRA, YSYEKL. V was clipped by 1 base and J by 3 bases; unmatched bases: 3. CDR3 length: 16 amino acids.

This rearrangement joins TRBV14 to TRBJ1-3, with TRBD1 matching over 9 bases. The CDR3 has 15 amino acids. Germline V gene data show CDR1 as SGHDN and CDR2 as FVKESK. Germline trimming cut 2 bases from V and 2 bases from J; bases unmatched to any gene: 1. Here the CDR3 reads CASSQNRGPGNTIYF. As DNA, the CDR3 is TGTGCCAGCAGCCAAAACAGGGGGCCTGGAAACACCATATATTTT. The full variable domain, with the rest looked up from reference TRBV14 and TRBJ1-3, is EAGVTQFPSHSVIEKGQTVTLRCDPISGHDNLYWYRRVMGKEIKFLLHFVKESKQDESGMPNNRFLAERTGGTYSTLKVQPAELEDSGVYFCASSQNRGPGNTIYFGEGSWLTVV.

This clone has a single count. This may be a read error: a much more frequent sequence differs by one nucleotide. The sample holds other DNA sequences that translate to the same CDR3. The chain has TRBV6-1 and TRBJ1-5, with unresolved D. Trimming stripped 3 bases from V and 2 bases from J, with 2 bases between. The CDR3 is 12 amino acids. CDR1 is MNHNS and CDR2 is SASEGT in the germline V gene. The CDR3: CASSEGNQPQHF. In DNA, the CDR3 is TGTGCCAGCAGTGAGGGCAATCAGCCCCAGCATTTT.

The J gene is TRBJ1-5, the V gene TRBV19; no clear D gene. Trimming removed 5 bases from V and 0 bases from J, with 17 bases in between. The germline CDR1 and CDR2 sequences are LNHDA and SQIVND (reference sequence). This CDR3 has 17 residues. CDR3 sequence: CASSPYLVGFSNQPQHF. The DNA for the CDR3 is TGTGCCAGTAGTCCGTACCTCGTAGGGTTTAGCAATCAGCCCCAGCATTTT.

This CDR3 reads CASSPGQSPSNQPQHF. The CDR3 DNA is TGTGCCAGCAGCCCGGGACAGTCCCCAAGCAATCAGCCCCAGCATTTT. V and J are TRBV9 and TRBJ1-5; TRBD1 matches 7 bases. The V gene's germline CDR1 is SGDLS and CDR2 YYNGEE. The CDR3 sequence is 16 residues long. J lost 1 base, V lost 4 bases, and 8 bases had no gene match.